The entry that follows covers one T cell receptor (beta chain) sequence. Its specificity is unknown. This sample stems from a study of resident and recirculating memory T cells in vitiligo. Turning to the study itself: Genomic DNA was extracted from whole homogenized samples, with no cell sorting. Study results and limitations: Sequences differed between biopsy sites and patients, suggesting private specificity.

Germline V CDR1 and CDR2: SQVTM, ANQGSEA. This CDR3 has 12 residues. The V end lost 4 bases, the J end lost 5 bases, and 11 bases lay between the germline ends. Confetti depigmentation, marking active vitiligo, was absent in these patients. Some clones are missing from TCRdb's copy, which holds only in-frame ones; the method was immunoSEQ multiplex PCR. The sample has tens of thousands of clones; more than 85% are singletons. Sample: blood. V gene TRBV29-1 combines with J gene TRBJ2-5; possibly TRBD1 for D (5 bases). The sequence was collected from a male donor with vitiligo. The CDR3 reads CSVGSGSETQYF. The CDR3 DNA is TGCAGCGTTGGGTCAGGGTCGGAGACCCAGTACTTC.